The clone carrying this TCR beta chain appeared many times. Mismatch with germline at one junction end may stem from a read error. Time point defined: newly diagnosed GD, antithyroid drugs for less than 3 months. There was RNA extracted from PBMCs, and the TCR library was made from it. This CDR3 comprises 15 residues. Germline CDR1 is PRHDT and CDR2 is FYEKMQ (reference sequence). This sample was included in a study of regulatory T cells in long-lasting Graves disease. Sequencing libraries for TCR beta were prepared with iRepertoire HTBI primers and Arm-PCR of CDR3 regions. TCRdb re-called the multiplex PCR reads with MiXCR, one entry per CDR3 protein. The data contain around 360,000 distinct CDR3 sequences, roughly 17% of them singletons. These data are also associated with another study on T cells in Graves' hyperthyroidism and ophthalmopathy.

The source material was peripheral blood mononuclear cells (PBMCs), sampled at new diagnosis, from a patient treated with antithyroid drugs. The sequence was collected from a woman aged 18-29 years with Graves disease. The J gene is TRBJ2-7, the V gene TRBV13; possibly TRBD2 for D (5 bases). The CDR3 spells CASSKEALSSYEQYF. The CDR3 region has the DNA TGCGCCAGCAGCAAGGAGGCCCTCTCCTCCTACGAGCAGTACTTC.